This TCR beta chain was captured by sequencing in a study of regulatory T cells in long-lasting Graves disease. Study-wide findings and caveats: Relative to newly diagnosed Graves' patients, persistent ones had lower TCR diversity.

Sequencing libraries for TCR beta were prepared with iRepertoire HTBI primers and Arm-PCR of CDR3 regions. TCRdb fed the multiplex PCR reads into MiXCR, producing one record per CDR3 protein. The table has hundreds of thousands of distinct CDR3 sequences, 16% seen once. The sample holds a few counts of this clonotype. What it binds is not known. The sample's time point: newly diagnosed GD, antithyroid drugs for less than 3 months. RNA from PBMCs was the source of the TCR library. About 9.2 milliliters of peripheral blood were taken and placed in EDTA tubes. Germline CDR1 is SGHTA and CDR2 is FQGNSA. Trimming took 3 bases from V and 6 from J; bases not matched to a gene: 12. The CDR3 runs 16 residues. These data were also filed under a second study, of T cells in Graves' hyperthyroidism and ophthalmopathy. In that study: Blood also showed most of the thyroid clonotypes that were expanded above 0.001.

V gene TRBV7-2 combines with J gene TRBJ2-7; 9 bases map to TRBD1. The TCR originated in a man in his forties or fifties with Graves disease. Material: peripheral blood mononuclear cells (PBMCs), obtained at new diagnosis, from a patient treated with antithyroid drugs. The CDR3 sequence is CASSLRLDRGAGEQYF. CDR3 nucleotide sequence: TGTGCCAGCAGCTTGAGACTGGACAGGGGCGCAGGCGAGCAGTACTTC. Full variable domain (rest looked up from reference TRBV7-2 and TRBJ2-7): GAGVSQSPSNKVTEKGKDVELRCDPISGHTALYWYRQSLGQGLEFLIYFQGNSAPDKSGLPSDRFSAERTGGSVSTLTIQRTQQEDSAVYLCASSLRLDRGAGEQYFGPGTRLTVT.